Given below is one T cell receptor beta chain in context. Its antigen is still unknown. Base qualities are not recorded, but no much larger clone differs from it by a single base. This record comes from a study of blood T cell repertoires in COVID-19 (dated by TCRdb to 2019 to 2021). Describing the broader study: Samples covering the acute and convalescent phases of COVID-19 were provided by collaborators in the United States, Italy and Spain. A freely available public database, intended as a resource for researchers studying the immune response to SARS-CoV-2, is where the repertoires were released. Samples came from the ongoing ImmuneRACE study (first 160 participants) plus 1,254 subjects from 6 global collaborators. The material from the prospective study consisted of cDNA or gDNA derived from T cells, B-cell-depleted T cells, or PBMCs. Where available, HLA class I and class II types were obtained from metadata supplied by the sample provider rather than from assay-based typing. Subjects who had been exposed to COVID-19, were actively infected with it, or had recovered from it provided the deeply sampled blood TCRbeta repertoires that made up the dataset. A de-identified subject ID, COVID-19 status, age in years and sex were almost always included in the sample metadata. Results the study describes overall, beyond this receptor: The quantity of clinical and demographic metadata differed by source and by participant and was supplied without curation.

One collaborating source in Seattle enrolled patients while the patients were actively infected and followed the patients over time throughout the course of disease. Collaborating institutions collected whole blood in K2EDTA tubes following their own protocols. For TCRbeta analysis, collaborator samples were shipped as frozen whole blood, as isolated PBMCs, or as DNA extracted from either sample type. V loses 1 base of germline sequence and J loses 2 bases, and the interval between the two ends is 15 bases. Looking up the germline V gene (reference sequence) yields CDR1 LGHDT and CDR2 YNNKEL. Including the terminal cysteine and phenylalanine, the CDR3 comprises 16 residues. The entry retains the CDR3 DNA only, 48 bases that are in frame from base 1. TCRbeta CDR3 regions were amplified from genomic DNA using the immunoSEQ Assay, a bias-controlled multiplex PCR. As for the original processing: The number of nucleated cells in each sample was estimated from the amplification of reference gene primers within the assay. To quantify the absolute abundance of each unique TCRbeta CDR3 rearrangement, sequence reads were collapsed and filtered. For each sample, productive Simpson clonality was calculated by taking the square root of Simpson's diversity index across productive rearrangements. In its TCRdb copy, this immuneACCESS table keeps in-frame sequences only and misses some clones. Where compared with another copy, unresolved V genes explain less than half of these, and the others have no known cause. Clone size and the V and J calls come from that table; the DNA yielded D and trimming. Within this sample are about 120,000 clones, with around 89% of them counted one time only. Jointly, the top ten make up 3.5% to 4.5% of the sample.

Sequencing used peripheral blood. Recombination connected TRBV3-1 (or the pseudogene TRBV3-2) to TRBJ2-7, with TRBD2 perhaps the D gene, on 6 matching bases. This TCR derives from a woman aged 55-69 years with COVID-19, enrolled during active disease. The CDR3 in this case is CASSQGRGKGPYEQYF. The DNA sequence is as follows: TGTGCCAGCAGCCAAGGTCGCGGGAAAGGTCCCTACGAGCAGTACTTC.